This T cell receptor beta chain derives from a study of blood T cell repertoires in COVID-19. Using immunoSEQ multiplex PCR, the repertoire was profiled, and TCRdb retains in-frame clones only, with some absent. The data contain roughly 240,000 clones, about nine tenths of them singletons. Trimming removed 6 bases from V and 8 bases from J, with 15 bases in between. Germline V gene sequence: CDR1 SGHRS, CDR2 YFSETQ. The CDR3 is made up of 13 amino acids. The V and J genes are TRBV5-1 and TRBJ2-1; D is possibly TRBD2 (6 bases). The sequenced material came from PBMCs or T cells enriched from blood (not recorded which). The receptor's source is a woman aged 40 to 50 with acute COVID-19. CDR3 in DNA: TGCGCCAGCACTCTCAGACTAGACGATGAGCAGTTCTTC. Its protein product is CASTLRLDDEQFF.